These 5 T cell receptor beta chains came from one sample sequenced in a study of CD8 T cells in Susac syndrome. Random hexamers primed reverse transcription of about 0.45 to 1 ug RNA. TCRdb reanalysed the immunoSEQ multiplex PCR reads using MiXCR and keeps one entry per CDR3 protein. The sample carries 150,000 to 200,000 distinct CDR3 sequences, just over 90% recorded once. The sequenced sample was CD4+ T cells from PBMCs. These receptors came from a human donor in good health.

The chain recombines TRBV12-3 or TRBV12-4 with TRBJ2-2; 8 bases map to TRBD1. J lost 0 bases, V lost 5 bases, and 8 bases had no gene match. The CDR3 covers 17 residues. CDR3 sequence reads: CASSPRTGRSNTGELFF. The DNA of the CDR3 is TGTGCCAGCAGTCCTAGGACAGGGAGATCGAACACCGGGGAGCTGTTTTTT.

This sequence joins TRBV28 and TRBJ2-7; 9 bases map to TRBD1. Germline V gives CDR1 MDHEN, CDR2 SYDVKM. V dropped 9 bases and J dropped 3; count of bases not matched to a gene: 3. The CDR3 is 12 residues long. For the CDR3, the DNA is TGTGCCAGTCAGGACAGGGGCTACGAGCAGTACTTC. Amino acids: CASQDRGYEQYF.

CDR3 residues: CSASERANTEAFF. CDR3 in DNA: TGCAGTGCTAGCGAGAGGGCGAACACTGAAGCTTTCTTT. The chain uses TRBV20-1 and TRBJ1-1; D is undetermined. This CDR3 contains 13 residues. Germline CDR1 is DFQATT and CDR2 is SNEGSKA (reference sequence). Deletions cut 3 bases from V and 1 base from J, with 9 bases between.

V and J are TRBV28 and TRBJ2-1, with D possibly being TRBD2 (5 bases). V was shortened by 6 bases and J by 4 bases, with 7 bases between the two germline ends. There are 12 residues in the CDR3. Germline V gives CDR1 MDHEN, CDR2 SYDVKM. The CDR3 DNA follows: TGTGCCAGCAGGAGCGGTTACAATGAGCAGTTCTTC. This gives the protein CASRSGYNEQFF.

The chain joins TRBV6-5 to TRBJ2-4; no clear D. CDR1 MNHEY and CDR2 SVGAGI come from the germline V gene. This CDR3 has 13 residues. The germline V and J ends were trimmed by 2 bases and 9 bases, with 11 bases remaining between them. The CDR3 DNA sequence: TGTGCCAGCAGTTACGGCCCAGGTACCATTCAGTACTTC. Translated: CASSYGPGTIQYF.